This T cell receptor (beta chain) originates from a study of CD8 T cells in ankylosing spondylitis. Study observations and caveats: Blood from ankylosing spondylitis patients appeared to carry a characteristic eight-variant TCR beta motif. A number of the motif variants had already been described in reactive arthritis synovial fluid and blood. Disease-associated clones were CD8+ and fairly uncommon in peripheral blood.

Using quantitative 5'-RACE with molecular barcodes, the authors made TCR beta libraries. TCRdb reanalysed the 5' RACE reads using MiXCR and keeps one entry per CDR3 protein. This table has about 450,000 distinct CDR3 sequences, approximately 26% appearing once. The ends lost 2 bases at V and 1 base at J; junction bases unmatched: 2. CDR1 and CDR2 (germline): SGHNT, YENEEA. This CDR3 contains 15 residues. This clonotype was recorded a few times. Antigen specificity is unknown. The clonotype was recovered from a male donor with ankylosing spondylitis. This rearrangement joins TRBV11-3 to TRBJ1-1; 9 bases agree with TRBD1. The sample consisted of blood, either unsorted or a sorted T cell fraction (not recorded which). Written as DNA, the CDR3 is TGTGCCAGCAGCTTAATGACAGGGGGGAACACTGAAGCTTTCTTT. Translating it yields CASSLMTGGNTEAFF.